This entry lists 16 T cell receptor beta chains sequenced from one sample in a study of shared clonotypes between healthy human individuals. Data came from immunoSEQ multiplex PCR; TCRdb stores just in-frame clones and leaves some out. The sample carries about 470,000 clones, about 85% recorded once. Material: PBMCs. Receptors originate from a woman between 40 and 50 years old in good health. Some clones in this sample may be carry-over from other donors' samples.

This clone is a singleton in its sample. The CDR3 loop is CAWSVAARSPNTEAFF. The CDR3 nucleotides are TGTGCCTGGAGTGTAGCCGCAAGGTCCCCTAACACTGAAGCTTTCTTT. The chain has TRBV30 and TRBJ1-1; D not certain. The V and J ends lost 0 bases and 2 bases respectively, with 16 bases between them. The CDR3 spans 16 residues. Germline V gene sequence: CDR1 GTSNPN, CDR2 SVGIG (reference sequence).

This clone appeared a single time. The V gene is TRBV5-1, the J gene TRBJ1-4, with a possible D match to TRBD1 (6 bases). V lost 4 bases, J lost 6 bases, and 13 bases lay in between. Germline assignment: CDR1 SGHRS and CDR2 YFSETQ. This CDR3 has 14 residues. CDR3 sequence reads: CASSVTGLDEKLFF. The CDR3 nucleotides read TGCGCCAGCAGCGTAACAGGGTTAGATGAAAAACTGTTTTTT. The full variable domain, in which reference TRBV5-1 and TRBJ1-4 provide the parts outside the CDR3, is KAGVTQTPRYLIKTRGQQVTLSCSPISGHRSVSWYQQTPGQGLQFLFEYFSETQRNKGNFPGRFSGRQFSNSRSEMNVSTLELGDSALYLCASSVTGLDEKLFFGSGTQLSVL.

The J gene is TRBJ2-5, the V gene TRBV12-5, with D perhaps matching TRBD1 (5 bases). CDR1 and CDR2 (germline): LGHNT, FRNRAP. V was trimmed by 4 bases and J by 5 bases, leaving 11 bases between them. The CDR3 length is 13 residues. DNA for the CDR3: TGTGCTAGTGGTTCATCAGGGTCGGAGACCCAGTACTTC. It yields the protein CASGSSGSETQYF.

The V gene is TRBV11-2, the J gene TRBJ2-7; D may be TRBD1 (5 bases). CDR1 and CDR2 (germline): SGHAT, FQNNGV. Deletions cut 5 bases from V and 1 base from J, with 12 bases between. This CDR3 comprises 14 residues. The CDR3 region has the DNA TGTGCCAGCAGCATCAGGGTCCCTTCCTACGAGCAGTACTTC. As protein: CASSIRVPSYEQYF. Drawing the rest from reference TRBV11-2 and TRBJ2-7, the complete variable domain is EAGVAQSPRYKIIEKRQSVAFWCNPISGHATLYWYQQILGQGPKLLIQFQNNGVVDDSQLPKDRFSAERLKGVDSTLKIQPAKLEDSAVYLCASSIRVPSYEQYFGPGTRLTVT.

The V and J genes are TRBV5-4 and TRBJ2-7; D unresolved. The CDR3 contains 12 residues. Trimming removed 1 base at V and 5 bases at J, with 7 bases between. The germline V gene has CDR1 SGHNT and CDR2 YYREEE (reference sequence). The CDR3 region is CASSLIGDEQYF. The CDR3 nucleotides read TGTGCCAGCAGCTTGATCGGAGACGAGCAGTACTTC.

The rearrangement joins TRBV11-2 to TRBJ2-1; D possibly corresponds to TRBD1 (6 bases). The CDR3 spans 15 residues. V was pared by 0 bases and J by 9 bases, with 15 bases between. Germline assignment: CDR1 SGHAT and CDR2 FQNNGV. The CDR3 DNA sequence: TGTGCCAGCAGCTTAGATAGGATCCAGGGGACTGAGCAGTTCTTC. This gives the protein CASSLDRIQGTEQFF.

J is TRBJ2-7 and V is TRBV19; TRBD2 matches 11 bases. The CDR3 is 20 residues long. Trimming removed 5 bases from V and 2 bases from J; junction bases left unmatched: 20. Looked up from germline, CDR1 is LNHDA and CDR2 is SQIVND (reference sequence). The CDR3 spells CASSPRPSGASGRRPYEQYF. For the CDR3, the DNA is TGTGCCAGTAGTCCTCGGCCCAGTGGGGCTAGCGGGAGGAGGCCCTACGAGCAGTACTTC.

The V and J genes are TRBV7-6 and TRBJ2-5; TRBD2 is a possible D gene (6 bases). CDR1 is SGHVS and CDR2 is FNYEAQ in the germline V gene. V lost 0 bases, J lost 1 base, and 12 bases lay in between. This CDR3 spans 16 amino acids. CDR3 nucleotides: TGTGCCAGCAGCTTAGCGTATCGGGAGCGCCAAGAGACCCAGTACTTC. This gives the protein CASSLAYRERQETQYF.

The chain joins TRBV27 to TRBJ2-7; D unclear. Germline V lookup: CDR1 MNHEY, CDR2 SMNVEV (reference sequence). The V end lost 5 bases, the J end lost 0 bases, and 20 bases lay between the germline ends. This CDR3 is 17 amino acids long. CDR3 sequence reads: CASSNLLARTSSYEQYF. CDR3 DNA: TGTGCCAGCAGTAACCTCCTTGCCAGGACGAGCTCCTACGAGCAGTACTTC.

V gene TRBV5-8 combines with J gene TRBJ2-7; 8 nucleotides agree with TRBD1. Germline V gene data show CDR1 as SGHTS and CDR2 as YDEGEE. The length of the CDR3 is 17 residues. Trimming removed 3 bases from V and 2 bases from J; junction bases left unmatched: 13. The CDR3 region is CASSSRTGYGPTYEQYF. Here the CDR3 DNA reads TGTGCCAGCAGCTCTCGGACAGGGTACGGTCCTACCTACGAGCAGTACTTC.

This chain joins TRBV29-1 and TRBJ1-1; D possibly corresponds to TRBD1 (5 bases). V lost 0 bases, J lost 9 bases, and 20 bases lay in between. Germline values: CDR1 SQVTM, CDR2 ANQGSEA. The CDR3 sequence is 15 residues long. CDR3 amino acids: CSVEEGAGRLSKAFF. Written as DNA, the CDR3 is TGCAGCGTTGAAGAAGGGGCAGGGAGACTATCGAAAGCTTTCTTT.

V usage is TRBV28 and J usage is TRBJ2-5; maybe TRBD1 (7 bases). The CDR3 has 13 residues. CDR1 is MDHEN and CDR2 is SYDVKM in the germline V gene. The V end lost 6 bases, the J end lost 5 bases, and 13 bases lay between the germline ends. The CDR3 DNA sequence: TGTGCCAGCAGGGGGGGACAGTGGGAGACCCAGTACTTC. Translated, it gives CASRGGQWETQYF.

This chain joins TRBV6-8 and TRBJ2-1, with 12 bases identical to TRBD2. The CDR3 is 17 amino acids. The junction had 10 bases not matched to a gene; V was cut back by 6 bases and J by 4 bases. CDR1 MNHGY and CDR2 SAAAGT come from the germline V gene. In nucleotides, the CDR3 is TGTGCCAGCAGCCCAAGGACTAGCGGGATACTATACAATGAGCAGTTCTTC. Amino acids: CASSPRTSGILYNEQFF.

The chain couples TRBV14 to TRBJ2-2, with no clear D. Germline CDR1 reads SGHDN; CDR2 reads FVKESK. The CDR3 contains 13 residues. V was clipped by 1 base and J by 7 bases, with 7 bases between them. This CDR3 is CASSQGMVGELFF. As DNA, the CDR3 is TGTGCCAGCAGCCAAGGAATGGTCGGGGAGCTGTTTTTT.

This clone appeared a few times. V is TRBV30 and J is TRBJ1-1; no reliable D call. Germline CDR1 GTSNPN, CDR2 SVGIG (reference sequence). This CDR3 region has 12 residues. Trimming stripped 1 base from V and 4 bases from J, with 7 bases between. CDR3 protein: CAWSGSLTEAFF. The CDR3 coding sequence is TGTGCCTGGAGTGGGTCACTCACTGAAGCTTTCTTT. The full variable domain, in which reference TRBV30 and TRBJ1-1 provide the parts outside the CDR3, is SQTIHQWPATLVQPVGSPLSLECTVEGTSNPNLYWYRQAAGRGLQLLFYSVGIGQISSEVPQNLSASRPQDRQFILSSKKLLLSDSGFYLCAWSGSLTEAFFGQGTRLTVV.

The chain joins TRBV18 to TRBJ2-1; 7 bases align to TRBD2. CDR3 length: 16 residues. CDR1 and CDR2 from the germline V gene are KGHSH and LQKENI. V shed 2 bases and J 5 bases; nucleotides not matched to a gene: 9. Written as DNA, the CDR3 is TGTGCCAGCTCACCATCGGGCGGGAGCGGCAACAATGAGCAGTTCTTC. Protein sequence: CASSPSGGSGNNEQFF.